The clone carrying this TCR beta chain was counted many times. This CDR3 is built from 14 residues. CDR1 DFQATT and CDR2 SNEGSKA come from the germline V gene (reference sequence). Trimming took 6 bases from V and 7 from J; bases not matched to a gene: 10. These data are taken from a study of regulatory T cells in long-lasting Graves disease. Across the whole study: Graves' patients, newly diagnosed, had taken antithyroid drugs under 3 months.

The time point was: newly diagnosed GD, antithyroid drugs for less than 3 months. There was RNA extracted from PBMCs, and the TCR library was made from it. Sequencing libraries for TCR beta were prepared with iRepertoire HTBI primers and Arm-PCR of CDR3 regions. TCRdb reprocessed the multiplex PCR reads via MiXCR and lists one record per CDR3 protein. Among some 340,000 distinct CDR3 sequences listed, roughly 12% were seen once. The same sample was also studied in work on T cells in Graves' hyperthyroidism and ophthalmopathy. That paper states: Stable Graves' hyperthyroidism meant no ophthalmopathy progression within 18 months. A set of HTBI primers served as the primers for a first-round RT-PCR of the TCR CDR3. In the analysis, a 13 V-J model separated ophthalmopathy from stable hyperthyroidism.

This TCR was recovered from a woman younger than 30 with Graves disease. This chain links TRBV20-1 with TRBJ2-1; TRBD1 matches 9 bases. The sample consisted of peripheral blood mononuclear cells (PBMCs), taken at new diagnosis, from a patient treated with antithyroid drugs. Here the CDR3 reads CSAQDRGINNEQFF. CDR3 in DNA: TGCAGTGCCCAGGACAGGGGTATCAATAATGAGCAGTTCTTC.